The 13 T cell receptor beta chains presented below share a single source sample, sequenced in a study of cytomegalovirus exposure and HLA in healthy donors. PCR amplification relied on 60 Vbeta primers (plus 13 Jbeta primers). Data came from immunoSEQ multiplex PCR; TCRdb stores just in-frame clones and leaves some out. The sample has around 200,000 clones; approximately 80% are singletons. Material: PBMCs. The receptors shown here come from a boy younger than 18 in good health and CMV-seronegative.

The J gene is TRBJ2-6, the V gene TRBV27; D is ambiguous. Trimming stripped 6 bases from V and 0 bases from J, with 9 bases between. The CDR3 contains 15 residues. CDR1 and CDR2 from the germline V gene are MNHEY and SMNVEV (reference sequence). The CDR3 DNA reads TGTGCCAGCAGCACCCTAGGCTCTGGGGCCAACGTCCTGACTTTC. Translated: CASSTLGSGANVLTF.

J is TRBJ2-7 and V is TRBV13; 14 bases align to TRBD2. CDR1 PRHDT and CDR2 FYEKMQ come from the germline V gene (reference sequence). The CDR3 loop spans 17 amino acids. The junction had 7 bases not matched to a gene; V was cut back by 5 bases and J by 1 base. CDR3 nucleotides: TGTGCCAGCAGCCCCGGACTAGCGGGGGGTGGGTCCTACGAGCAGTACTTC. It encodes CASSPGLAGGGSYEQYF.

This clone was detected only once. Other DNA sequences of this sample code for an identical CDR3. The rearrangement joins TRBV7-2 to TRBJ1-1; the match to TRBD1 covers 7 bases. Germline V gene sequence: CDR1 SGHTA, CDR2 FQGNSA. The junction had 3 bases not matched to a gene; V was cut back by 5 bases and J by 0 bases. The CDR3 is 14 residues long. The CDR3 here is CASSLGTVNTEAFF. The DNA for the CDR3 is TGTGCCAGCAGCCTCGGGACAGTGAACACTGAAGCTTTCTTT.

The chain carries TRBV5-8 and TRBJ1-3; D remains unclear. Germline V gene lookup returns CDR1 SGHTS and CDR2 YDEGEE. CDR3 length equals 15 residues. V lost 4 bases to trimming and J lost 6 bases, with 17 bases between them. Here the CDR3 DNA reads TGTGCCAGCAGCCGAACCGGGAAGCGGGAAAACACCATATATTTT. This gives the protein CASSRTGKRENTIYF.

This chain connects TRBV7-9 to TRBJ2-7, with D possibly TRBD2 on 5 matching bases. The CDR3 consists of 12 residues. The ends were cut back, 8 bases at V and 1 base at J, with 9 bases in the middle. Germline CDR1 and CDR2: SEHNR and FQNEAQ (reference sequence). The CDR3 nucleotides are TGTGCCAGCTCTAGGGAGTCCTACGAGCAGTACTTC. As protein: CASSRESYEQYF.

V gene TRBV7-9 combines with J gene TRBJ2-2, with 11 bases identical to TRBD2. V lost 5 bases to trimming and J lost 5 bases; unmatched junction nucleotides: 10. CDR1 SEHNR and CDR2 FQNEAQ come from the germline V gene (reference sequence). CDR3 size: 17 residues. CDR3 residues: CASSPGTSGLRTGELFF. CDR3 nucleotide sequence: TGTGCCAGCAGCCCAGGGACTAGCGGTCTGAGAACCGGGGAGCTGTTTTTT.

V gene TRBV5-6 combines with J gene TRBJ2-5; maybe TRBD1 (6 bases). V lost 0 bases and J lost 5, with 11 bases in between. Per germline, CDR1 SGHDT and CDR2 YYEEEE. The CDR3 contains 14 residues. CDR3 amino acids: CASSLDRVRETQYF. CDR3 coding DNA: TGTGCCAGCAGCTTGGACAGGGTGCGGGAGACCCAGTACTTC.

The J gene is TRBJ1-1, the V gene TRBV9; no clear D. CDR3 length equals 14 residues. The V and J ends lost 0 bases and 4 bases respectively, with 10 bases between them. Germline CDR1 is SGDLS and CDR2 is YYNGEE. In DNA form, the CDR3 reads TGTGCCAGCAGCGTAGCTGTCCGTCCCACTGAAGCTTTCTTT. Amino acids: CASSVAVRPTEAFF. The full variable domain, completed using reference TRBV9 and TRBJ1-1, is DSGVTQTPKHLITATGQRVTLRCSPRSGDLSVYWYQQSLDQGLQFLIQYYNGEERAKGNILERFSAQQFPDLHSELNLSSLELGDSALYFCASSVAVRPTEAFFGQGTRLTVV.

This chain uses TRBV6-1 with TRBJ2-1, with D perhaps TRBD2 (5 bases). Per the germline V gene, CDR1 is MNHNS and CDR2 is SASEGT. This CDR3 contains 13 residues. Trimming left V 5 bases short and J 3 bases short, with 8 bases between. As DNA, the CDR3 is TGTGCCAGCAGTTATAGCGACTACAATGAGCAGTTCTTC. Translated: CASSYSDYNEQFF.

The chain couples TRBV18 to TRBJ2-1; 7 nucleotides agree with TRBD2. The germline V gene has CDR1 KGHSH and CDR2 LQKENI. The V and J ends lost 3 bases and 7 bases, in that order; junction bases with no gene match: 12. The CDR3 sequence is 16 residues long. The CDR3 protein is CASSPGLDLTWNEQFF. The CDR3 DNA follows: TGTGCCAGCTCACCTGGACTAGACTTAACTTGGAATGAGCAGTTCTTC.

V is TRBV9 and J is TRBJ1-1; 8 bases are a match to TRBD1. Germline loops: CDR1 SGDLS, CDR2 YYNGEE. The J segment lost 0 bases and the V segment lost 0 bases, leaving 7 bases of the junction unmatched. The CDR3 is made up of 17 amino acids. The CDR3 bases are TGTGCCAGCAGCGTAGGGAGACAGGGGATAATGAACACTGAAGCTTTCTTT. This translates into CASSVGRQGIMNTEAFF.

The V gene is TRBV5-1, the J gene TRBJ1-1, with a possible D match to TRBD1 (6 bases). The CDR3 runs 16 residues. V lost 5 bases to trimming and J lost 0 bases, with 17 bases between them. Per the germline V gene, CDR1 is SGHRS and CDR2 is YFSETQ. Written as DNA, the CDR3 is TGCGCCAGCAGTTATGATACCGGGACATTGAACACTGAAGCTTTCTTT. Translated: CASSYDTGTLNTEAFF.

This chain joins TRBV11-2 and TRBJ2-7; D possibly corresponds to TRBD1 (6 bases). From germline, CDR1 is SGHAT and CDR2 FQNNGV. The V end lost 3 bases, the J end lost 5 bases, and 14 bases lay between the germline ends. The CDR3 loop spans 14 amino acids. The CDR3 here is CASSFRQGNDEQYF. CDR3 bases: TGTGCCAGCAGCTTTCGGCAGGGGAACGACGAGCAGTACTTC.